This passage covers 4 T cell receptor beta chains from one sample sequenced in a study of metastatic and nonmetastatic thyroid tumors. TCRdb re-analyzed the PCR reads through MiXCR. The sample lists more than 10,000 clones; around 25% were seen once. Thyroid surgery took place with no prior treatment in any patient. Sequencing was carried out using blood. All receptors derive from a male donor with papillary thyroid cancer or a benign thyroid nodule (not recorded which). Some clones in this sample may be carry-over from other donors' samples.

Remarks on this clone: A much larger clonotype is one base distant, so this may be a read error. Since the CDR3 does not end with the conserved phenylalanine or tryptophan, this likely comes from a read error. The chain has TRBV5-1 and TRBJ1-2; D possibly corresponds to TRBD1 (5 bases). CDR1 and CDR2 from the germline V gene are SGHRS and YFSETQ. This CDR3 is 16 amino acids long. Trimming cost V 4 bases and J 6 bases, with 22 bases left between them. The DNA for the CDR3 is TGCGCCAGCAGCCCTGTTGGGGGTCTCCCTGGGGATGGCTACACCCTC. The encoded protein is CASSPVGGLPGDGYTL.

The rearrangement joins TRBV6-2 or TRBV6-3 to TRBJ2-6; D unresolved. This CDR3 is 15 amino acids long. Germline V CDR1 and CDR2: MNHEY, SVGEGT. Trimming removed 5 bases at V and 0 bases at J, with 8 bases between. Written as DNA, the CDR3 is TGTGCCAGCAGTACTACAGCCTCTGGGGCCAACGTCCTGACTTTC. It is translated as CASSTTASGANVLTF.

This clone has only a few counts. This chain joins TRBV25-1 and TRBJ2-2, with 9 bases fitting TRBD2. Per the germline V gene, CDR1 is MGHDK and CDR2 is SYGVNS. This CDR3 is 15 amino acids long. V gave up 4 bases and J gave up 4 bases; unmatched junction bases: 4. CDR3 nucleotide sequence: TGTGCCAGCAGTGGGCTAGCGGGAACCACCGGGGAGCTGTTTTTT. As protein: CASSGLAGTTGELFF.

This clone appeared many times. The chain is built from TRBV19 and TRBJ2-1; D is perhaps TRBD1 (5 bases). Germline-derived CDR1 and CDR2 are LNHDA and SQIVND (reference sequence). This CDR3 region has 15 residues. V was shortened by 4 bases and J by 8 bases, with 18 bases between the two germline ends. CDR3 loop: CASSKGLRGTHEQFF. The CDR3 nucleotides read TGTGCCAGTAGTAAAGGGCTTAGGGGTACCCATGAGCAGTTCTTC.